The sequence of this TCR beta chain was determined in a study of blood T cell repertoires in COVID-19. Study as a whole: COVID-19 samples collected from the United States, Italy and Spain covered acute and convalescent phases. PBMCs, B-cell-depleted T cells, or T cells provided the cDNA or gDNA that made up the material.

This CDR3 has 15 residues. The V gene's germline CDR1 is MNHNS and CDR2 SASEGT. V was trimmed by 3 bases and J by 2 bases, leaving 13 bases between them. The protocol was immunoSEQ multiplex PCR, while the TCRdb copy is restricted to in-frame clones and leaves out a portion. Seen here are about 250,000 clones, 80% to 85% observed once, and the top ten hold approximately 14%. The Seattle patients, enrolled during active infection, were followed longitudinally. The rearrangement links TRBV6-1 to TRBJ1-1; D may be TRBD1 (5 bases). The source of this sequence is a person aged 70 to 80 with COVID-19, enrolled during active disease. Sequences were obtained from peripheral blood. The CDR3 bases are TGTGCCAGCAGTGATCAGGGCCGCGGAAACACTGAAGCTTTCTTT. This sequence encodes CASSDQGRGNTEAFF.